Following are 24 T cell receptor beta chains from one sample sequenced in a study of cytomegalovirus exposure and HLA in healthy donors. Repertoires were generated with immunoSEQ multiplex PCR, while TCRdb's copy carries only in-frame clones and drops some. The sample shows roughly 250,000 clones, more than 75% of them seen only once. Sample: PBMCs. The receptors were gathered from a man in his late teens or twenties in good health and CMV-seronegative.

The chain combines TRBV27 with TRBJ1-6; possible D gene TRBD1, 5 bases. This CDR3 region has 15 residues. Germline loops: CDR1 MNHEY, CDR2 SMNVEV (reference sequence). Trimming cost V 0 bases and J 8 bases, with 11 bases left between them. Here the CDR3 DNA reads TGTGCCAGCAGTTTATCAAACAGGTTGGATTCACCCCTCCACTTT. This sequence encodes CASSLSNRLDSPLHF.

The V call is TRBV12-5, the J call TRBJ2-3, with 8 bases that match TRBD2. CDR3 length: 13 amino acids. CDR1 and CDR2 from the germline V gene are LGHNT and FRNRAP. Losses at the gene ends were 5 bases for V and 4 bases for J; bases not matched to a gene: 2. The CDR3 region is CASGERGSDTQYF. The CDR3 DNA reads TGTGCTAGTGGTGAGCGGGGGTCAGATACGCAGTATTTT.

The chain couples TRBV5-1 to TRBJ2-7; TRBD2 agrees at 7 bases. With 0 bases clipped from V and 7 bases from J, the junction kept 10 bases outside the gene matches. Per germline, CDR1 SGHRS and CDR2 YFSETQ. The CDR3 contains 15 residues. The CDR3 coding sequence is TGCGCCAGCAGCTTGGTAGGTGGGGGGGAGAGAGAGCAGTACTTC. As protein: CASSLVGGGEREQYF.

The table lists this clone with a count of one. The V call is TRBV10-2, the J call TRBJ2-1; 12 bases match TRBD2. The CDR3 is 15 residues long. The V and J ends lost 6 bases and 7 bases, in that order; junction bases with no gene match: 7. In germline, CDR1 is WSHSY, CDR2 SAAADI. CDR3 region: CASSESSGGANEQFF. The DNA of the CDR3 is TGCGCCAGCAGCGAATCTAGCGGGGGGGCAAATGAGCAGTTCTTC.

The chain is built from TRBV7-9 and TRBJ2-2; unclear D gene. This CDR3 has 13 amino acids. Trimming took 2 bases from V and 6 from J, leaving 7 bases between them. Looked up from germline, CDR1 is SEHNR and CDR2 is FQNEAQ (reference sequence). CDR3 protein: CASSLLLSGELFF. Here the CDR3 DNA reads TGTGCCAGCAGCTTACTCCTGTCCGGGGAGCTGTTTTTT.

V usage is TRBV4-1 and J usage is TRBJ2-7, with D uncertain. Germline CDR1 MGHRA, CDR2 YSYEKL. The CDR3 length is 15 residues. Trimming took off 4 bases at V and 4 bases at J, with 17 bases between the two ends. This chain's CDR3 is CASSRSRNNRYEQYF. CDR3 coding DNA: TGCGCCAGCAGCCGATCGCGGAACAACCGTTACGAGCAGTACTTC.

In nucleotides, the CDR3 is TGTGCCAGCAGCGGGGGACTGCAGAACACTGAAGCTTTCTTT. Encoded protein: CASSGGLQNTEAFF. This rearrangement joins TRBV5-4 to TRBJ1-1, with TRBD1 as a possible D gene (5 bases). This CDR3 comprises 14 residues. Germline V lookup: CDR1 SGHNT, CDR2 YYREEE (reference sequence). Trimming took off 4 bases at V and 1 base at J, with 11 bases between the two ends.

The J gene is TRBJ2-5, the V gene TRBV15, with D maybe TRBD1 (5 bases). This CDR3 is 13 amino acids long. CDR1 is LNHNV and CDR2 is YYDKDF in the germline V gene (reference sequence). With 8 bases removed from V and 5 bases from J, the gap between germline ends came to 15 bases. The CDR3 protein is CATGQGSGETQYF. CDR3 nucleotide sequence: TGTGCCACCGGGCAGGGAAGTGGTGAGACCCAGTACTTC.

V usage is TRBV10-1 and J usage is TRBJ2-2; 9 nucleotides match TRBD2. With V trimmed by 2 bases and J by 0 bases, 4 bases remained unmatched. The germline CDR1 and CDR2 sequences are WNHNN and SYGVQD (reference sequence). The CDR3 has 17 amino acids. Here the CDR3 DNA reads TGCGCCAGCAGTGAGCTAGCGGGAAAGGCGAACACCGGGGAGCTGTTTTTT. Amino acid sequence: CASSELAGKANTGELFF.

CDR3 sequence reads: CASSFGGAPGVQHF. Written as DNA, the CDR3 is TGTGCCAGCAGCTTTGGGGGGGCTCCAGGTGTCCAGCATTTT. V and J are TRBV5-8 and TRBJ1-5; D possibly corresponds to TRBD1 (6 bases). This CDR3 is 14 amino acids long. CDR1 and CDR2 (germline): SGHTS, YDEGEE. Trimming pared 2 bases from V and 12 bases from J, leaving 18 bases between. The whole variable domain, filled in from reference TRBV5-8 and TRBJ1-5, reads EAGVTQSPTHLIKTRGQQATLRCSPISGHTSVYWYQQALGLGLQFLLWYDEGEERNRGNFPPRFSGRQFPNYSSELNVNALELEDSALYLCASSFGGAPGVQHFGDGTRLSIL.

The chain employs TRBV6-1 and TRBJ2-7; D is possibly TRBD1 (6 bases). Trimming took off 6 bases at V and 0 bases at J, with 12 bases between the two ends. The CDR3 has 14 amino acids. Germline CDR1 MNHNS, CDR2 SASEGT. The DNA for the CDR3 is TGTGCCAGCAGCCGGGACACCTCCTCCTACGAGCAGTACTTC. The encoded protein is CASSRDTSSYEQYF.

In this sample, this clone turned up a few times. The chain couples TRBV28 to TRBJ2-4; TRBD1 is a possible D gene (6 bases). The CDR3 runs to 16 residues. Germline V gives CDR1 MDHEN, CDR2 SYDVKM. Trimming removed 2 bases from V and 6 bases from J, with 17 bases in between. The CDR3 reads CASSLPTGKGGNIQYF. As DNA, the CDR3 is TGTGCCAGCAGTTTACCGACAGGCAAAGGGGGAAACATTCAGTACTTC.

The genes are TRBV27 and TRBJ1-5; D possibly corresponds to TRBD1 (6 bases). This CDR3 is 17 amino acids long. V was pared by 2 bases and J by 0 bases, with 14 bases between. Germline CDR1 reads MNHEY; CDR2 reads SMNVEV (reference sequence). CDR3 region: CASSLVGGVYSNQPQHF. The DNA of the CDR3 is TGTGCCAGCAGTTTAGTAGGGGGGGTATATAGCAATCAGCCCCAGCATTTT.

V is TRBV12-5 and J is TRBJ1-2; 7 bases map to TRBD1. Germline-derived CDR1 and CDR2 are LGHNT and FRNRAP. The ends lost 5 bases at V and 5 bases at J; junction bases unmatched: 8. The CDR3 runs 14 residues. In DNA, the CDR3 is TGTGCTAGTGGTCCGCCGGACAGGACTTATGGCTACACCTTC. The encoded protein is CASGPPDRTYGYTF.

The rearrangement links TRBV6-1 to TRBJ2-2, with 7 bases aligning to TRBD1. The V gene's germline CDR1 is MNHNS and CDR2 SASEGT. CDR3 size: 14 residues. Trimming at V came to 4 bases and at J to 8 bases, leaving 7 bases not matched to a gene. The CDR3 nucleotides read TGTGCCAGCAGTGGCCGACAGGGCCCAGGGGAGCTGTTTTTT. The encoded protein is CASSGRQGPGELFF.

CDR3 nucleotides: TGCGCCAGCAGCTTGGGTTCACAGGGGAGCACAGATACGCAGTATTTT. This sequence encodes CASSLGSQGSTDTQYF. This rearrangement joins TRBV5-1 to TRBJ2-3, with TRBD1 matching over 7 bases. The CDR3 totals 16 residues. Germline V gene sequence: CDR1 SGHRS, CDR2 YFSETQ. Trimming removed 0 bases from V and 0 bases from J; junction bases left unmatched: 4.

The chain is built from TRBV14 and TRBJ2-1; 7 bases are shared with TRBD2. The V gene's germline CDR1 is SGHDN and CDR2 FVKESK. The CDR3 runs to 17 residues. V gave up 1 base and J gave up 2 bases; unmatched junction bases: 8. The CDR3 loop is CASSQGSGLPTYNEQFF. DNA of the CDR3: TGTGCCAGCAGCCAAGGCTCGGGACTACCTACCTACAATGAGCAGTTCTTC.

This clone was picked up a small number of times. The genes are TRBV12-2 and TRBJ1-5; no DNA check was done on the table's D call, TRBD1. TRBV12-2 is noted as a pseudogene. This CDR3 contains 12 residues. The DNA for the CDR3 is TGTGCAAGTCGCTCCCGACAGGGAGCCCAGCATTTT. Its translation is CASRSRQGAQHF.

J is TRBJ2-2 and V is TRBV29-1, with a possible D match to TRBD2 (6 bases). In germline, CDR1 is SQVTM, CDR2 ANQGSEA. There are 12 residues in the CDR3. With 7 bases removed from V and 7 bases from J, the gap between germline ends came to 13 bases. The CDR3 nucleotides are TGCAGCGCTAGCGAGGGGTTCGGGGAGCTGTTTTTT. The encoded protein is CSASEGFGELFF.

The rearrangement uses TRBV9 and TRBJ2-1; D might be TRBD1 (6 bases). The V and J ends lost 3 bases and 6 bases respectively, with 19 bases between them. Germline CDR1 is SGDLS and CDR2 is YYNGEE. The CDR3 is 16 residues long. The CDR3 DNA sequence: TGTGCCAGCAGCGAAAGCCACAGGGTCGACAGCAATGAGCAGTTCTTC. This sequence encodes CASSESHRVDSNEQFF. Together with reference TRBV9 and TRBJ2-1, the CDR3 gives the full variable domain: DSGVTQTPKHLITATGQRVTLRCSPRSGDLSVYWYQQSLDQGLQFLIQYYNGEERAKGNILERFSAQQFPDLHSELNLSSLELGDSALYFCASSESHRVDSNEQFFGPGTRLTVL.

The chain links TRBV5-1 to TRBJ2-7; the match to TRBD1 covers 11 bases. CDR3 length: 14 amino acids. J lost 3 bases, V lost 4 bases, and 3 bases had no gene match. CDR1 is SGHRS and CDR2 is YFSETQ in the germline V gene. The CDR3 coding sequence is TGCGCCAGCAGCGGGGGACAGGGGGTCTACGAGCAGTACTTC. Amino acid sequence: CASSGGQGVYEQYF.

CDR3 residues: CASSPSIGTDTYEQYF. CDR3 bases: TGTGCCAGCAGTCCCTCAATAGGGACAGATACCTACGAGCAGTACTTC. This chain uses TRBV27 with TRBJ2-7; 7 bases are shared with TRBD1. The CDR3 length is 16 residues. The V segment lost 5 bases and the J segment 2 bases; nucleotides outside the gene matches: 12. Germline V CDR1 and CDR2: MNHEY, SMNVEV (reference sequence).

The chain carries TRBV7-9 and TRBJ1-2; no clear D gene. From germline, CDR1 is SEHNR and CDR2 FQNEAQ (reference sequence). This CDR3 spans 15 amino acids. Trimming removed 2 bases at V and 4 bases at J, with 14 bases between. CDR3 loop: CASSLTIGGGYGYTF. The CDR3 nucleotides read TGTGCCAGCAGCTTAACCATCGGAGGTGGCTATGGCTACACCTTC.

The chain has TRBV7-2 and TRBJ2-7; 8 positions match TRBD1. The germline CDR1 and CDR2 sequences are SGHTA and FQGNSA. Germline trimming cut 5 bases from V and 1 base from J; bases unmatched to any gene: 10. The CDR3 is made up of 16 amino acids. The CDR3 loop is CASSVNDRGESYEQYF. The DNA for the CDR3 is TGTGCCAGCAGCGTAAATGACAGGGGAGAGTCCTACGAGCAGTACTTC.